A single sample gave rise to the 27 T cell receptor beta chains below, sequenced in a study of cytomegalovirus exposure and HLA in healthy donors. The PCR contained 60 Vbeta and 13 Jbeta primers. Only in-frame clones appear in the TCRdb table, and some are missing; sequencing was by immunoSEQ multiplex PCR. The profile shows 100,000 to 150,000 clones, roughly 75% of them singletons. Sequences were obtained from PBMCs. The receptors were sampled from a man aged 25-45 years in good health and CMV-seronegative.

This clone occurred once. This chain uses TRBV7-9 with TRBJ1-2; TRBD1 agrees at 8 bases. The CDR3 is 15 amino acids. Trimming at V came to 6 bases and at J to 3 bases, leaving 9 bases not matched to a gene. Germline V gene sequence: CDR1 SEHNR, CDR2 FQNEAQ (reference sequence). CDR3 sequence: CASRRTGTVDYGYTF. The CDR3 coding sequence is TGTGCCAGCAGACGGACAGGGACGGTCGACTATGGCTACACCTTC.

V gene TRBV12-5 combines with J gene TRBJ2-3; the D gene is possibly TRBD2 (6 bases). The CDR3 is 15 amino acids. Germline V gene lookup returns CDR1 LGHNT and CDR2 FRNRAP. V was cut by 7 bases and J by 2 bases, with 16 bases left in between. The chain's CDR3 is CASAGESRNTDTQYF. The CDR3, as DNA: TGTGCTAGTGCGGGGGAGAGCCGGAACACAGATACGCAGTATTTT.

The sample holds a few counts of this clone. V gene TRBV29-1 combines with J gene TRBJ1-2, with D maybe TRBD1 (5 bases). This CDR3 comprises 15 residues. Per germline, CDR1 SQVTM and CDR2 ANQGSEA. Trimming cost V 5 bases and J 7 bases, with 23 bases left between them. The chain's CDR3 is CSVLNEKGLMGGYTF. The CDR3 DNA reads TGCAGCGTTTTAAATGAGAAGGGGTTGATGGGTGGCTACACCTTC.

The chain links TRBV14 to TRBJ1-2; D is possibly TRBD1 (6 bases). The V end was cut by 4 bases, the J end by 8 bases, with 14 bases between. Germline lookup yields CDR1 SGHDN and CDR2 FVKESK. This CDR3 is 13 amino acids long. The CDR3 spells CASSPGGLRGYTF. DNA for the CDR3: TGTGCCAGCAGCCCGGGGGGGCTTCGGGGCTACACCTTC.

This chain uses TRBV6-5 with TRBJ2-5; D is undetermined. The CDR3 has 14 residues. CDR1 and CDR2 (germline): MNHEY, SVGAGI. Between the trimmed V and J ends, which lost 6 bases and 2 bases, there was a span of 13 bases. The CDR3 region has the DNA TGTGCCAGCAGGCCATGGCGGCTACAAGAGACCCAGTACTTC. Translation gives CASRPWRLQETQYF.

As concerns this clone: This CDR3 is also generated by other DNA sequences in the sample. The chain links TRBV4-3 to TRBJ2-1; 14 nucleotides match TRBD2. The junction had 1 base not matched to a gene; V was cut back by 3 bases and J by 0 bases. The CDR3 covers 17 residues. Germline V lookup: CDR1 LGHNA, CDR2 YSLEER. CDR3 region: CASSHGLAGGSYNEQFF. The CDR3 coding sequence is TGCGCCAGCAGCCACGGACTAGCGGGGGGCTCCTACAATGAGCAGTTCTTC.

The genes are TRBV29-1 and TRBJ1-2, with D maybe TRBD1 (6 bases). V lost 6 bases to trimming and J lost 8 bases, with 16 bases between them. The CDR3 covers 12 residues. Germline V gene data show CDR1 as SQVTM and CDR2 as ANQGSEA. The CDR3 region has the DNA TGCAGCGTCCCGGACAGATTAGGAGGCTACACCTTC. Amino acid sequence: CSVPDRLGGYTF.

This clone was recorded a few times. The chain carries TRBV19 and TRBJ1-4, with 7 bases lining up with TRBD1. Germline V lookup: CDR1 LNHDA, CDR2 SQIVND (reference sequence). With V trimmed by 7 bases and J by 5 bases, 4 bases remained unmatched. This CDR3 is 13 amino acids long. CDR3 sequence: CASKTGPNEKLFF. The CDR3 DNA reads TGTGCCAGTAAGACAGGGCCAAATGAAAAACTGTTTTTT.

The gene calls are TRBV28 and TRBJ1-1; TRBD1 might be the D (6 bases). The V gene lost 6 bases and the J gene lost 5 bases, with 22 bases spanning the gap. The CDR3 has 16 residues. CDR1 MDHEN and CDR2 SYDVKM come from the germline V gene. CDR3: CASSYIGGAGGTEAFF. In DNA form, the CDR3 reads TGTGCCAGCAGCTATATAGGGGGGGCGGGGGGAACTGAAGCTTTCTTT.

The chain joins TRBV6-5 to TRBJ1-5; 9 bases align to TRBD1. The germline CDR1 and CDR2 sequences are MNHEY and SVGAGI. The junction had 6 bases not matched to a gene; V was cut back by 5 bases and J by 7 bases. The CDR3 runs to 14 residues. CDR3 nucleotides: TGTGCCAGCAGTCCCGGGACAGGGAACCAGCCCCAGCATTTT. The encoded protein is CASSPGTGNQPQHF.

This clone showed up just once. This sequence joins TRBV5-6 and TRBJ2-1, with D perhaps matching TRBD2 (6 bases). The CDR3 consists of 14 residues. CDR1 SGHDT and CDR2 YYEEEE come from the germline V gene. Between the trimmed V and J ends, which lost 0 bases and 9 bases, there was a span of 13 bases. CDR3 nucleotide sequence: TGTGCCAGCAGCTTGGGGCTAGCGAGCAGTGAGCAGTTCTTC. As protein: CASSLGLASSEQFF.

This clone showed up just once. The gene calls are TRBV4-2 and TRBJ1-3, with 8 bases lining up with TRBD1. The germline CDR1 and CDR2 sequences are LGHNA and YNFKEQ. The CDR3 length is 17 residues. V shed 2 bases, J shed 3 bases, and the junction held 9 bases outside the gene matches. This chain's CDR3 is CASSQLRTGNFGNTIYF. Here the CDR3 DNA reads TGTGCCAGCAGCCAACTTCGGACAGGGAATTTTGGAAACACCATATATTTT.

This clone has only a few counts. The chain employs TRBV28 and TRBJ2-7; TRBD1 matches at 8 bases. CDR1 is MDHEN, CDR2 SYDVKM, per germline. With 3 bases clipped from V and 4 bases from J, the junction kept 2 bases outside the gene matches. This CDR3 spans 13 amino acids. The CDR3 is CASSFNRGYEQYF. The CDR3, as DNA: TGTGCCAGCAGTTTTAACAGGGGGTACGAGCAGTACTTC.

CDR3 residues: CASSLDGTYEQYF. Written as DNA, the CDR3 is TGTGCCAGCAGTCTGGACGGGACCTACGAGCAGTACTTC. The genes are TRBV4-2 and TRBJ2-7; D is perhaps TRBD2 (5 bases). Germline CDR1 and CDR2: LGHNA and YNFKEQ. V lost 6 bases and J lost 2, with 11 bases in between. This CDR3 contains 13 residues.

This sequence joins TRBV7-2 and TRBJ1-5; D ambiguous. V lost 1 base, J lost 6 bases, and 7 bases lay in between. CDR3 length: 13 amino acids. The germline CDR1 and CDR2 sequences are SGHTA and FQGNSA. This chain's CDR3 is CASSLERGQPQHF. The DNA for the CDR3 is TGTGCCAGCAGCTTAGAACGAGGTCAGCCCCAGCATTTT. The full variable domain, with the rest looked up from reference TRBV7-2 and TRBJ1-5, is GAGVSQSPSNKVTEKGKDVELRCDPISGHTALYWYRQSLGQGLEFLIYFQGNSAPDKSGLPSDRFSAERTGGSVSTLTIQRTQQEDSAVYLCASSLERGQPQHFGDGTRLSIL.

The rearrangement joins TRBV4-1 to TRBJ1-1; D is possibly TRBD1 (5 bases). Germline V CDR1 and CDR2: MGHRA, YSYEKL. With 4 bases removed from V and 1 base from J, the gap between germline ends came to 16 bases. CDR3 length: 16 residues. The CDR3: CASSLKGSARNTEAFF. In nucleotides, the CDR3 is TGCGCCAGCAGCCTAAAGGGGTCGGCTAGGAACACTGAAGCTTTCTTT.

V is TRBV29-1 and J is TRBJ1-2; D might be TRBD1 (5 bases). The ends were cut back, 6 bases at V and 5 bases at J, with 19 bases in the middle. CDR1 SQVTM and CDR2 ANQGSEA come from the germline V gene. The CDR3 has 14 residues. The CDR3 is CSVKGLRAGYGYTF. DNA of the CDR3: TGCAGCGTGAAGGGACTCCGGGCGGGGTATGGCTACACCTTC.

The chain employs TRBV7-6 and TRBJ1-4; D perhaps matches TRBD1 (5 bases). The CDR3 loop spans 13 amino acids. The V gene lost 5 bases and the J gene lost 6 bases, with 10 bases spanning the gap. The germline V gene encodes CDR1 SGHVS and CDR2 FNYEAQ. CDR3 sequence reads: CASSHRRDEKLFF. The CDR3 DNA reads TGTGCCAGCAGCCATCGCAGGGATGAAAAACTGTTTTTT.

This clone appeared a few times. The chain has TRBV7-2 and TRBJ1-2; 7 bases line up with TRBD1. The germline gives CDR1 SGHTA, CDR2 FQGNSA. The CDR3 has 15 residues. The V segment lost 10 bases and the J segment 4 bases; nucleotides outside the gene matches: 15. The CDR3 coding sequence is TGTGCCATACCTCGGGACAGCTTTTTGCGCTATGGCTACACCTTC. Encoded protein: CAIPRDSFLRYGYTF. Based on the CDR3 plus reference TRBV7-2 and TRBJ1-2, the full variable domain is GAGVSQSPSNKVTEKGKDVELRCDPISGHTALYWYRQSLGQGLEFLIYFQGNSAPDKSGLPSDRFSAERTGGSVSTLTIQRTQQEDSAVYLCAIPRDSFLRYGYTFGSGTRLTVV.

This rearrangement joins TRBV7-2 to TRBJ1-1; D is ambiguous. Germline V lookup: CDR1 SGHTA, CDR2 FQGNSA. The CDR3 spans 17 residues. V was pared by 1 base and J by 3 bases, with 18 bases between. CDR3 amino acids: CASSLVFLGVEDTEAFF. The CDR3, as DNA: TGTGCCAGCAGCTTAGTATTTCTCGGGGTTGAGGACACTGAAGCTTTCTTT.

The rearrangement uses TRBV6-5 and TRBJ1-1, with a tentative D call TRBD1 (5 bases). CDR1 is MNHEY and CDR2 is SVGAGI in the germline V gene. The CDR3 spans 14 residues. Trimming removed 0 bases from V and 11 bases from J, with 16 bases in between. The CDR3: CASSYSSGTGYAFF. The CDR3, as DNA: TGTGCCAGCAGTTACTCGAGCGGGACCGGGTATGCTTTCTTT.

The J gene is TRBJ1-1, the V gene TRBV29-1, with TRBD1 as a possible D gene (5 bases). Germline V CDR1 and CDR2: SQVTM, ANQGSEA. The CDR3 totals 13 residues. Trimming removed 4 bases at V and 1 base at J, with 10 bases between. The CDR3 region is CSVAGQKNTEAFF. The DNA of the CDR3 is TGCAGCGTTGCAGGGCAGAAGAACACTGAAGCTTTCTTT.

CDR3 in amino acids: CASHQLRDSTSGGYGYTF. CDR3 sequence (DNA): TGTGCCAGCCACCAACTCCGGGACAGCACGTCTGGTGGCTATGGCTACACCTTC. The chain is built from TRBV2 and TRBJ1-2; 7 bases are shared with TRBD1. The CDR3 length is 18 residues. Trimming removed 8 bases from V and 4 bases from J; junction bases left unmatched: 22. Germline CDR1 SNHLY, CDR2 FYNNEI.

There are a few counts of this clone. This chain links TRBV11-1 with TRBJ2-7; 8 positions match TRBD1. Germline CDR1 is SGHAT and CDR2 is FQDESV (reference sequence). The V segment lost 5 bases and the J segment 2 bases; nucleotides outside the gene matches: 5. This CDR3 has 14 residues. As DNA, the CDR3 is TGTGCCAGCAGCCCGGGACAGGTCGCCTACGAGCAGTACTTC. It specifies CASSPGQVAYEQYF. The whole variable domain, remainder taken from reference TRBV11-1 and TRBJ2-7, is EAEVAQSPRYKITEKSQAVAFWCDPISGHATLYWYRQILGQGPELLVQFQDESVVDDSQLPKDRFSAERLKGVDSTLKIQPAELGDSAMYLCASSPGQVAYEQYFGPGTRLTVT.

This clone occurred a few times. This chain connects TRBV2 to TRBJ2-5, with TRBD1 matching over 8 bases. The J call may be faulty, since TRBJ2-7 better matches the DNA end. The germline CDR1 and CDR2 sequences are SNHLY and FYNNEI. The CDR3 consists of 14 residues. The CDR3 loop is CASSWAGGAYEQYF. Written as DNA, the CDR3 is TGTGCCAGCAGTTGGGCAGGGGGCGCGTACGAGCAGTACTTC.

The chain recombines TRBV20-1 with TRBJ2-3; TRBD2 matches at 7 bases. The J segment lost 8 bases and the V segment lost 5 bases, leaving 4 bases of the junction unmatched. From germline, CDR1 is DFQATT and CDR2 SNEGSKA (reference sequence). This CDR3 comprises 11 residues. The CDR3 DNA follows: TGCAGTGCTCGGGACTACCTTACGCAGTATTTT. Protein: CSARDYLTQYF.

This sequence joins TRBV2 and TRBJ1-4; D call uncertain. This CDR3 comprises 14 residues. Germline values: CDR1 SNHLY, CDR2 FYNNEI. V dropped 3 bases and J dropped 7 bases, with 12 bases sitting between them. Here the CDR3 DNA reads TGTGCCAGCAGTGACCGAGGGTCCAGTGAAAAACTGTTTTTT. Translation gives CASSDRGSSEKLFF.